Below are 22 T cell receptor beta chains sequenced from a single sample in a study of blood T cell repertoires in COVID-19. Here immunoSEQ multiplex PCR was the method, and the copy in TCRdb shows in-frame clones only, minus some. Here the sample spans approximately 230,000 clones, 70% to 90% being singletons. Sequenced input: peripheral blood. The receptors come from a man aged 25-45 years who had recovered from COVID-19.

The rearrangement links TRBV10-3 to TRBJ2-7, with 7 bases matching TRBD2. Germline V gene data show CDR1 as ENHRY and CDR2 as SYGVKD. The CDR3 has 13 amino acids. The trim removed 3 bases at V and 5 bases at J, leaving 4 bases unmatched. The CDR3 spells CAISELASNEQYF. The DNA of the CDR3 is TGTGCCATCAGTGAACTAGCGTCCAACGAGCAGTACTTC.

This chain links TRBV6-1 with TRBJ1-1; D might be TRBD1 (5 bases). CDR3 length: 13 amino acids. V was trimmed by 2 bases and J by 6 bases, leaving 10 bases between them. Germline CDR1 reads MNHNS; CDR2 reads SASEGT. The CDR3, as DNA: TGTGCCAGCAGTGAAACAGGAAAAGCTGAAGCTTTCTTT. Translating it yields CASSETGKAEAFF.

The rearrangement joins TRBV15 to TRBJ1-3; TRBD1 might be the D (6 bases). This CDR3 has 17 amino acids. Looked up from germline, CDR1 is LNHNV and CDR2 is YYDKDF (reference sequence). Trimming took 3 bases from V and 0 from J, leaving 15 bases between them. The CDR3, as DNA: TGTGCCACCAGCAGGGGCGGGGGCGGAAGCTCTGGAAACACCATATATTTT. It is translated as CATSRGGGGSSGNTIYF.

This clone was seen more than once but under ten times. The chain has TRBV3-1 (or the pseudogene TRBV3-2) and TRBJ2-7; TRBD1 matches at 7 bases. J lost 0 bases, V lost 5 bases, and 7 bases had no gene match. Per the germline V gene, CDR1 is LGHDT and CDR2 is YNNKEL (reference sequence). The CDR3 runs to 15 residues. The CDR3 here is CASSGSWDSSYEQYF. CDR3 sequence (DNA): TGTGCCAGCAGCGGCTCCTGGGACAGCTCCTACGAGCAGTACTTC.

This chain connects TRBV12-3 or TRBV12-4 to TRBJ1-2, with TRBD1 identical over 8 bases. This CDR3 contains 12 residues. Trimming cost V 6 bases and J 8 bases; bases outside gene matches: 5. Here the CDR3 reads CASRDRAGGYTF. The CDR3 nucleotides read TGTGCCAGCAGGGACAGGGCAGGCGGCTACACCTTC.

The rearrangement joins TRBV3-1 (or the pseudogene TRBV3-2) to TRBJ2-2; TRBD2 aligns across 7 bases. Germline V lookup: CDR1 LGHDT, CDR2 YNNKEL (reference sequence). The CDR3 covers 15 residues. V shed 1 base, J shed 4 bases, and the junction held 3 bases outside the gene matches. The chain's CDR3 is CASSQVGGTTGELFF. In DNA, the CDR3 is TGTGCCAGCAGCCAAGTGGGGGGGACCACCGGGGAGCTGTTTTTT.

The genes are TRBV24-1 and TRBJ1-2; D possibly corresponds to TRBD1 (5 bases). This CDR3 has 14 amino acids. Germline V gene lookup returns CDR1 KGHDR and CDR2 SFDVKD. Trimming pared 1 base from V and 4 bases from J, leaving 9 bases between. CDR3 bases: TGTGCCACCAGTGATTTCTCCAGGGCCTATGGCTACACCTTC. Translated, it gives CATSDFSRAYGYTF.

V usage is TRBV7-6 and J usage is TRBJ2-1, with 9 bases lining up with TRBD1. V lost 5 bases to trimming and J lost 4 bases; unmatched junction nucleotides: 6. Germline V gives CDR1 SGHVS, CDR2 FNYEAQ. This CDR3 spans 15 amino acids. The CDR3 spells CASSLGQGSYNEQFF. CDR3 sequence (DNA): TGTGCCAGCAGCCTCGGACAGGGGTCGTACAATGAGCAGTTCTTC.

The chain is built from TRBV3-1 (or the pseudogene TRBV3-2) and TRBJ1-2; D unresolved. Trimming removed 0 bases at V and 2 bases at J, with 4 bases between. Germline-derived CDR1 and CDR2 are LGHDT and YNNKEL (reference sequence). This CDR3 has 13 residues. Here the CDR3 DNA reads TGTGCCAGCAGCCAAGATATCAACTATGGCTACACCTTC. It is translated as CASSQDINYGYTF.

The chain employs TRBV6-5 and TRBJ2-1, with TRBD2 matching over 12 bases. The J segment lost 15 bases and the V segment lost 2 bases, leaving 5 bases of the junction unmatched. The CDR3 has 13 amino acids. Germline V gives CDR1 MNHEY, CDR2 SVGAGI. CDR3 in DNA: TGTGCCAGCAGTTACATCCTAGCGGGGGGGATGTTCTTC. Its translation is CASSYILAGGMFF.

The rearrangement links TRBV19 to TRBJ2-6, with D unclear. CDR1 is LNHDA and CDR2 is SQIVND in the germline V gene (reference sequence). The CDR3 contains 17 residues. V dropped 5 bases and J dropped 0 bases, with 14 bases sitting between them. This CDR3 reads CASSSSYPPSGANVLTF. CDR3 DNA: TGTGCCAGTAGTTCGAGCTACCCACCCTCTGGGGCCAACGTCCTGACTTTC.

V usage is TRBV10-1 and J usage is TRBJ1-3, with 9 positions matching TRBD1. The CDR3 loop spans 15 amino acids. The V gene's germline CDR1 is WNHNN and CDR2 SYGVQD (reference sequence). After removal of 4 bases from V and 5 bases from J, the junction contained 6 bases not matched to a gene. CDR3 nucleotide sequence: TGCGCCAGCAGTGCCTCCGGGACAGGGAGAAACACCATATATTTT. Amino acid sequence: CASSASGTGRNTIYF.

This chain uses TRBV4-1 with TRBJ1-5; D possibly corresponds to TRBD1 (6 bases). The CDR3 is 15 amino acids. Trimming took off 0 bases at V and 7 bases at J, with 13 bases between the two ends. Germline-derived CDR1 and CDR2 are MGHRA and YSYEKL. CDR3 sequence: CASSQDLQGRQPQHF. The CDR3 bases are TGCGCCAGCAGCCAAGATTTACAGGGCCGACAGCCCCAGCATTTT.

For the CDR3, the DNA is TGTGCCAGCAGCTTAATCGCCGTACAGAACTATGGCTACACCTTC. Protein product: CASSLIAVQNYGYTF. V is TRBV7-9 and J is TRBJ1-2, with unresolved D. Germline V lookup: CDR1 SEHNR, CDR2 FQNEAQ (reference sequence). V was cut by 2 bases and J by 2 bases, with 12 bases left in between. This CDR3 region has 15 residues.

This clone was counted once. The rearrangement links TRBV5-8 to TRBJ2-3, with 13 positions matching TRBD2. Trimming at V came to 3 bases and at J to 5 bases, leaving 3 bases not matched to a gene. This CDR3 is built from 15 residues. Germline V gene sequence: CDR1 SGHTS, CDR2 YDEGEE. CDR3 region: CASSWGLAGRDTQYF. The CDR3 region has the DNA TGTGCCAGCAGCTGGGGACTAGCGGGGAGAGATACGCAGTATTTT.

The chain has TRBV19 and TRBJ1-6; 7 bases match TRBD1. Germline loops: CDR1 LNHDA, CDR2 SQIVND (reference sequence). The CDR3 length is 18 residues. Trimming took 3 bases from V and 5 from J; bases not matched to a gene: 13. CDR3 loop: CASSILAQGSNHNSPLHF. In DNA form, the CDR3 reads TGTGCCAGTAGTATTTTGGCACAGGGGTCAAACCATAATTCACCCCTCCACTTT. The full variable domain, in which reference TRBV19 and TRBJ1-6 provide the parts outside the CDR3, is DGGITQSPKYLFRKEGQNVTLSCEQNLNHDAMYWYRQDPGQGLRLIYYSQIVNDFQKGDIAEGYSVSREKKESFPLTVTSAQKNPTAFYLCASSILAQGSNHNSPLHFGNGTRLTVT.

J is TRBJ1-5 and V is TRBV5-1; D is unresolved. Trimming stripped 0 bases from V and 6 bases from J, with 13 bases between. The length of the CDR3 is 15 residues. Germline CDR1 and CDR2: SGHRS and YFSETQ. As DNA, the CDR3 is TGCGCCAGCAGCTTGGTGGCAGGATCGGCTCAGCCCCAGCATTTT. Its protein is CASSLVAGSAQPQHF.

The chain recombines TRBV24-1 with TRBJ2-7; 7 bases fit TRBD2. V was clipped by 7 bases and J by 6 bases; unmatched bases: 2. CDR1 and CDR2 from the germline V gene are KGHDR and SFDVKD. CDR3 length: 11 amino acids. CDR3 DNA sequence: TGTGCCACCAGGGGGGGGAGCGAGCAGTACTTC. Translation: CATRGGSEQYF.

The chain is built from TRBV7-9 and TRBJ2-3; TRBD2 matches at 7 bases. The CDR3 runs 16 residues. Germline V gene sequence: CDR1 SEHNR, CDR2 FQNEAQ (reference sequence). The V and J ends lost 4 bases and 2 bases, in that order; junction bases with no gene match: 9. The CDR3 sequence is CASSSRDYTLTDTQYF. CDR3 nucleotide sequence: TGTGCCAGCAGCTCCCGGGACTACACTCTCACAGATACGCAGTATTTT.

This clone was observed a single time. The chain combines TRBV5-1 with TRBJ1-1, with D possibly TRBD1 on 6 matching bases. Trimming removed 0 bases at V and 2 bases at J, with 17 bases between. This CDR3 is 17 amino acids long. Germline values: CDR1 SGHRS, CDR2 YFSETQ. The CDR3: CASSLASQGLGNTEAFF. The CDR3 DNA reads as TGCGCCAGCAGCTTGGCGTCACAGGGTTTGGGAAACACTGAAGCTTTCTTT.

This clone turned up a few times. This sequence joins TRBV18 and TRBJ1-5; TRBD1 agrees at 7 bases. The CDR3 sequence is 13 residues long. With V trimmed by 6 bases and J by 8 bases, 7 bases remained unmatched. Germline V lookup: CDR1 KGHSH, CDR2 LQKENI. CDR3 nucleotides: TGTGCCAGCTCTCGACAGGGAGGAGAGCCCCAGCATTTT. The encoded protein is CASSRQGGEPQHF. Using reference TRBV18 and TRBJ1-5 for the parts outside the CDR3, the full variable domain is NAGVMQNPRHLVRRRGQEARLRCSPMKGHSHVYWYRQLPEEGLKFMVYLQKENIIDESGMPKERFSAEFPKEGPSILRIQQVVRGDSAAYFCASSRQGGEPQHFGDGTRLSIL.

The chain joins TRBV4-3 to TRBJ2-7; 10 positions match TRBD2. This CDR3 is built from 16 residues. Germline trimming cut 3 bases from V and 4 bases from J; bases unmatched to any gene: 9. CDR1 and CDR2 (germline): LGHNA, YSLEER. The CDR3 region is CASSHGSGGRGYEQYF. The CDR3 DNA follows: TGCGCCAGCAGCCACGGTAGCGGGGGGAGAGGGTACGAGCAGTACTTC.